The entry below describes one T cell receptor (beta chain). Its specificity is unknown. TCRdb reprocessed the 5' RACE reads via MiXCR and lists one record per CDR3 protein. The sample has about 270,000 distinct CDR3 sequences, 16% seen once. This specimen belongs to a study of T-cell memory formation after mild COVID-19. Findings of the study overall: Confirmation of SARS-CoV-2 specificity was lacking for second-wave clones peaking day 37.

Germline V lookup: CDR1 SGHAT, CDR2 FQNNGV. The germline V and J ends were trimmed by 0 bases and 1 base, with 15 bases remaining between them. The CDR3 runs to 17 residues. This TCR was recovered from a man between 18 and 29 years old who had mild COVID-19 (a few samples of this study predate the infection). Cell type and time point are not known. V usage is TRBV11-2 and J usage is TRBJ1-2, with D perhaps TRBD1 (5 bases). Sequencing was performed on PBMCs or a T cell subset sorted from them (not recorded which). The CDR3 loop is CASSLDRGPQGNYGYTF. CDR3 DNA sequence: TGTGCCAGCAGCTTAGATAGAGGACCTCAGGGTAACTATGGCTACACCTTC.